This T cell receptor beta chain was captured in a study of T cell responses to AZD1222 COVID-19 vaccine. Across the study: Investigators merged groups given second doses at roughly 4 or roughly 12 weeks. Findings and limits, study-wide: Baseline serology detected seropositivity in only a handful of AZD1222 recipients. At 160-218 and 743-854, vaccine-associated CD4 TCRs were dominant, and they spanned spike. Clonal diversity was possibly underestimated, and white British individuals and females predominated among donors.

TCRdb keeps only in-frame clones here, not all; method: immunoSEQ multiplex PCR. The sample lists some 140,000 clones, roughly 90% occurring once. Concerning this clone: Its antigen remains unidentified.

In germline, CDR1 is SNHLY, CDR2 FYNNEI. The CDR3 extends over 13 amino acids. The ends were cut back, 8 bases at V and 8 bases at J, with 15 bases in the middle. This receptor was obtained from an adult in good health. The chain combines TRBV2 with TRBJ1-4; the D gene is possibly TRBD1 (6 bases). The sample was peripheral blood, taken on day 0 of AZD1222 vaccination. CDR3 amino acids: CASAGTSAEKLFF. DNA for the CDR3: TGTGCCAGCGCCGGGACATCCGCGGAAAAACTGTTTTTT. Complete variable domain (other parts from reference TRBV2 and TRBJ1-4): EPEVTQTPSHQVTQMGQEVILRCVPISNHLYFYWYRQILGQKVEFLVSFYNNEISEKSEIFDDQFSVERPDGSNFTLKIRSTKLEDSAMYFCASAGTSAEKLFFGSGTQLSVL.